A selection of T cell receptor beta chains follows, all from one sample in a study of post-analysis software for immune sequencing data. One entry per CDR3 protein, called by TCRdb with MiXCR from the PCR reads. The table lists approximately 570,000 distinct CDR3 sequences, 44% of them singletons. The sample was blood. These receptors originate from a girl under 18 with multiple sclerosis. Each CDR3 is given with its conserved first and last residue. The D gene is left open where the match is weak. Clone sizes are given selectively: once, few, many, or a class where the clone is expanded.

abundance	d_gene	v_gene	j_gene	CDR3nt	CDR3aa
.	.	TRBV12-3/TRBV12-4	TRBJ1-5	TGTGCCAGCAGTTCTGAGGGTCAGCCCCAGCATTTT	CASSSEGQPQHF
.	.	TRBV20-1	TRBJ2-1	TGCAGTGCTAACCCCCCAGTTGTCCATGAGCAGTTCTTC	CSANPPVVHEQFF
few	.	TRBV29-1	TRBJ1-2	TGCAGCGCCCCATCAGGGAATGGCTACACCTTC	CSAPSGNGYTF
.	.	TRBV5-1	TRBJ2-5	TGCGCCAGCAGCCCCAGGGACCGACGTCCCCAAGAGACCCAGTACTTC	CASSPRDRRPQETQYF
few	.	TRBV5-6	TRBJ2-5	TGTGCCAGCAGCGACGCTGGGGGGTCAGAGACCCAGTACTTC	CASSDAGGSETQYF
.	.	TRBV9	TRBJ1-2	TGTGCCAGCAGCGCGAGGGGCACAAACTATGGCTACACCTTC	CASSARGTNYGYTF
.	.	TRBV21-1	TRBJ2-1	TGTGCCAGCAGCCTCTCGCTCCCCTACAATGAGCAGTTCTTC	CASSLSLPYNEQFF
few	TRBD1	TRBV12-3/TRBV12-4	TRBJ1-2	TGTGCCAGCACCGACGGGACAGCCTATGGCTACACCTTC	CASTDGTAYGYTF
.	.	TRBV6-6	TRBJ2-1	TGTGCCAGCAGCCAGGGTGGTCATGAGCAGTTCTTC	CASSQGGHEQFF
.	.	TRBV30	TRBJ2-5	TGTGCCTGGACTTATCGGGCCCCAGAGACCCAGTACTTC	CAWTYRAPETQYF
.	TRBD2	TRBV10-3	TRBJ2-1	TGTGCCATCAGTGAGTCGGCACCGGGACTAGCGGAGCAGGTCTTC	CAISESAPGLAEQVF
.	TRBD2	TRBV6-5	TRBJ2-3	TGTGCCAGCAGTTACGGCGGGGGGGCCACAGATACGCAGTATTTT	CASSYGGGATDTQYF
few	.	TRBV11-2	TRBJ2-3	TGTGCCAGCAGCTTAATGACAGGCACAGATACGCAGTATTTT	CASSLMTGTDTQYF
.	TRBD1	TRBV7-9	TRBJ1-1	TGTGCCAGCAGACCTTCCGGGACAGGGCGTATGAACACTGAAGCTTTCTTT	CASRPSGTGRMNTEAFF
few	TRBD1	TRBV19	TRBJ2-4	TGTGCCAGTAGCAAGAACCCCACGACAGGGGGCGGTGAGCAGTACTTC	CASSKNPTTGGGEQYF
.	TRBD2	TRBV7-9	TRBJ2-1	TGTGCCAGCAGCCCCCTTACTAGCGGGGGGGCCGGCAATGAGCAGTTCTTC	CASSPLTSGGAGNEQFF
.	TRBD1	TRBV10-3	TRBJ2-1	TGTGCCATCAGGGACAGGGGCTCCTACAATGAGCAGTTCTTC	CAIRDRGSYNEQFF
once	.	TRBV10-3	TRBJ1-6	TGTGCCATCAGGGGGCTGGGGGGTTCACCCCTCCACTTT	CAIRGLGGSPLHF
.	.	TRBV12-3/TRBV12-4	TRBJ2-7	TGTGCCAGCAAACCGGGACAAACTTACGAGCAGTACTTC	CASKPGQTYEQYF
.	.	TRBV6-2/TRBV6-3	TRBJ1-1	TGTGCCAGCACGACAGGACCGAACACTGAAGCTTTCTTT	CASTTGPNTEAFF
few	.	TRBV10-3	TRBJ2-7	TGTGCCATCAGGAGGGGGCGGGCTAGCGGCTCCTACGAGCAGTACTTC	CAIRRGRASGSYEQYF
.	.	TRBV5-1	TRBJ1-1	TGCGCCAGCAGCGAGGACACCGAAGCTTTCTTT	CASSEDTEAFF
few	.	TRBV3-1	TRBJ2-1	TGTGCCAGCAGCCGGATAGGGGCCCAAGGGGGTGAGCAGTTCTTC	CASSRIGAQGGEQFF
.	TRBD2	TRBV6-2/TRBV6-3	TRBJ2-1	TGTGCCAGCATGCTAGCGGCAAGTTACAATGAGCAGTTCTTC	CASMLAASYNEQFF
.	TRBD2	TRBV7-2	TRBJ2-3	TGTGCCAGCAGCCCAAGGACTAGCGGGAGGGATACGCAGTATTTT	CASSPRTSGRDTQYF
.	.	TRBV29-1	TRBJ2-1	TGCAGCGTGGCTGGGAGCGGCGGCGAGCAGTTCTTC	CSVAGSGGEQFF
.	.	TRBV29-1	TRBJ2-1	TGCAGCATTGACGCGTCACGCAATGAGCAGTTCTTC	CSIDASRNEQFF
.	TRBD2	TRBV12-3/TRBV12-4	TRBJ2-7	TGTGCCAGCAGTTTAAGTAATAGCGGGGTCCTTTACGAGCAGTACTTC	CASSLSNSGVLYEQYF
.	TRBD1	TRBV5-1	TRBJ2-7	TGCGCCAGCAGCGGCACCGGGACAGGGGGCTACGAGCAGTACTTC	CASSGTGTGGYEQYF
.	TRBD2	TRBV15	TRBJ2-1	TGTGCCACCAGCAGACAACTAGCGGGGGATCAGTTCTTC	CATSRQLAGDQFF
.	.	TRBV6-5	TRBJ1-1	TGTGCCAGCAGTTACAAATCCGGGACCCCGAACACTGAAGCTTTCTTT	CASSYKSGTPNTEAFF
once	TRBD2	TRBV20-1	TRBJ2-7	TGCAGTGCTAGATTCAGCGGGGAAAGCTCCTACGAGCAGTACTTC	CSARFSGESSYEQYF
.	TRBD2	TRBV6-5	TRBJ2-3	TGTGCCAGCAGTGCTCGACTAGCGGGGGGTGCAGATACGCAGTATTTT	CASSARLAGGADTQYF
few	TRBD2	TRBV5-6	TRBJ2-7	TGTGCCAGCAGCCTCTCGGGGGGAATATACTACGAGCAGTACTTC	CASSLSGGIYYEQYF
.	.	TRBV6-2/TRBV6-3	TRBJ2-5	TGTGCCAGCGTTTACGAGGGAGGTGGGCAAGAGACCCAGTACTTC	CASVYEGGGQETQYF
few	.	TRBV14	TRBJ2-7	TGTGCCAGCAGCCAAGGTCGGGGTAACGCGCGAGAGCAGTACTTC	CASSQGRGNAREQYF
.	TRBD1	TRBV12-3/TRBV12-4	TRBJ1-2	TGTGCCAGCAGCTTCCGGGACAGAATTAACTATGGCTACACCTTC	CASSFRDRINYGYTF
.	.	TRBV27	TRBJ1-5	TGTGCCAGCAGTTTACGCAATCAGCCCCAGCATTTT	CASSLRNQPQHF
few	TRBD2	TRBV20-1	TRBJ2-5	TGCAGTGCTAGTGCCAGCCGGGGGGGGGAGACCCAGTACTTC	CSASASRGGETQYF
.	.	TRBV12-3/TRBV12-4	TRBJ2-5	TGTGCCAGCAGCCCTGCGGGGGCCCAAGAGACCCAGTACTTC	CASSPAGAQETQYF
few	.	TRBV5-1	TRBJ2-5	TGCGCCAGCAGCTTCCGGGGATACACCCAAGAGACCCAGTACTTC	CASSFRGYTQETQYF
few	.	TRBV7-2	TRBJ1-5	TGTGCCAGCAGCCGCGGTTATAGCAATCAGCCCCAGCATTTT	CASSRGYSNQPQHF
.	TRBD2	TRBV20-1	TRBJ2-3	TGCAGTGCTAGAGATGGACTAGCGGGCACAGATACGCAGTATTTT	CSARDGLAGTDTQYF
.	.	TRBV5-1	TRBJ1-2	TGCGCCAGCAGATCTATCCCCCCACTCACCTCTAACTATGGCTACACCTTC	CASRSIPPLTSNYGYTF
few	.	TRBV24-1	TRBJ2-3	TGTGCCACCAGCCTACCCCGAGAGACCCGAGGGGGTAGCACAGATACGCAGTATTTT	CATSLPRETRGGSTDTQYF
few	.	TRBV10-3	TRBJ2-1	TGTGCCATCAGTCCTGACAATGAGCAGTTCTTC	CAISPDNEQFF
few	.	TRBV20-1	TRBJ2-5	TGCAGTGCTAGAGAAGATCCACAAAGGGCCCAGTACTTC	CSAREDPQRAQYF
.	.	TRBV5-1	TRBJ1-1	TGCGCCAGCAGCGAGGACGGATACACTGAAGCTTTCTTT	CASSEDGYTEAFF
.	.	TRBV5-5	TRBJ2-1	TGTGCCAACAGCTGGAGGGCGGGGTACAATGAGCAGTTCTTC	CANSWRAGYNEQFF
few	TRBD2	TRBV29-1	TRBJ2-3	TGCAGCGTTGCTTCGACTAGCGGCAGCACAGATACGCAGTATTTT	CSVASTSGSTDTQYF